Each of the 17 T cell receptor beta chains below was sequenced from the same sample in a study of blood T cell repertoires in COVID-19. Assay used: immunoSEQ multiplex PCR; TCRdb lists only in-frame clones, some missing. Here the sample spans roughly 250,000 clones, 86% being singletons. The sample taken for sequencing was PBMCs or T cells enriched from blood (not recorded which). The receptor set was obtained from a woman aged 45 to 65 who had recovered from COVID-19.

The chain joins TRBV12-3 or TRBV12-4 to TRBJ2-7, with 7 bases fitting TRBD1. The CDR3 is 12 residues long. J lost 5 bases, V lost 3 bases, and 1 base had no gene match. Here the CDR3 DNA reads TGTGCCAGCAGTTTGGGGACAGACGAGCAGTACTTC. It is translated as CASSLGTDEQYF.

The V gene is TRBV5-1, the J gene TRBJ2-7; 8 bases match TRBD1. V dropped 0 bases and J dropped 3; count of bases not matched to a gene: 2. Germline CDR1 is SGHRS and CDR2 is YFSETQ. The CDR3 is 14 amino acids. The CDR3 sequence is CASSLDTGGYEQYF. In nucleotides, the CDR3 is TGCGCCAGCAGCTTGGACACAGGGGGCTACGAGCAGTACTTC.

V is TRBV9 and J is TRBJ2-3, with no clear D. Germline CDR1 is SGDLS and CDR2 is YYNGEE. Trimming took 3 bases from V and 2 from J, leaving 13 bases between them. This CDR3 has 15 residues. The CDR3 spells CASSATGPYTDTQYF. The CDR3 DNA sequence: TGTGCCAGCAGCGCGACTGGCCCCTACACAGATACGCAGTATTTT. The full variable domain, rest sourced from reference TRBV9 and TRBJ2-3, is DSGVTQTPKHLITATGQRVTLRCSPRSGDLSVYWYQQSLDQGLQFLIQYYNGEERAKGNILERFSAQQFPDLHSELNLSSLELGDSALYFCASSATGPYTDTQYFGPGTRLTVL.

This chain connects TRBV6-1 to TRBJ1-2; unclear D gene. Trimming pared 3 bases from V and 4 bases from J, leaving 12 bases between. CDR3 length: 14 amino acids. Germline-derived CDR1 and CDR2 are MNHNS and SASEGT. As DNA, the CDR3 is TGTGCCAGCAGTGAGGCGGGCCTTATCTATGGCTACACCTTC. This encodes CASSEAGLIYGYTF.

The chain joins TRBV3-1 (or the pseudogene TRBV3-2) to TRBJ2-1; 8 bases line up with TRBD2. Germline V gene lookup returns CDR1 LGHDT and CDR2 YNNKEL (reference sequence). V gave up 1 base and J gave up 0 bases; unmatched junction bases: 2. This CDR3 spans 16 amino acids. The CDR3 bases are TGTGCCAGCAGCCAAGCGAGCGGGGGCTCCTACAATGAGCAGTTCTTC. Amino acids: CASSQASGGSYNEQFF.

This clone was counted between two and nine times. The gene calls are TRBV5-4 and TRBJ2-7; D remains ambiguous. The V end lost 0 bases, the J end lost 4 bases, and 5 bases lay between the germline ends. From germline, CDR1 is SGHNT and CDR2 YYREEE (reference sequence). This CDR3 has 12 amino acids. The CDR3 sequence is CASSLDGYEQYF. The CDR3 DNA reads as TGTGCCAGCAGCTTGGACGGGTACGAGCAGTACTTC.

This clone was counted once. The genes are TRBV12-3 or TRBV12-4 and TRBJ1-2, with TRBD1 identical over 7 bases. J gave up 4 bases and V 6 bases, and 5 bases lay outside the gene matches. CDR3 length: 13 residues. The CDR3 DNA reads TGTGCCAGCAGCCGGGACAGCCTCTATGGCTACACCTTC. Translation: CASSRDSLYGYTF.

The rearrangement joins TRBV30 to TRBJ1-6; maybe TRBD1 (6 bases). The V gene's germline CDR1 is GTSNPN and CDR2 SVGIG (reference sequence). CDR3 length equals 14 residues. V gave up 3 bases and J gave up 1 base, with 7 bases separating them. The CDR3 sequence: CAWRQGSYNSPLHF. CDR3 nucleotide sequence: TGTGCCTGGAGACAGGGATCCTATAATTCACCCCTCCACTTT. The full variable domain, in which reference TRBV30 and TRBJ1-6 provide the parts outside the CDR3, is SQTIHQWPATLVQPVGSPLSLECTVEGTSNPNLYWYRQAAGRGLQLLFYSVGIGQISSEVPQNLSASRPQDRQFILSSKKLLLSDSGFYLCAWRQGSYNSPLHFGNGTRLTVT.

This clone was picked up one time. The chain uses TRBV24-1 and TRBJ2-7; TRBD2 matches 11 bases. The CDR3 has 16 residues. Germline trimming cut 4 bases from V and 2 bases from J; bases unmatched to any gene: 6. Germline CDR1 KGHDR, CDR2 SFDVKD. The CDR3 protein is CATSDLGTSGTYEQYF. CDR3 coding DNA: TGTGCCACCAGTGACCTTGGGACTAGCGGAACCTACGAGCAGTACTTC.

The gene calls are TRBV7-8 and TRBJ1-1; D call uncertain. The CDR3 has 14 residues. Per germline, CDR1 SGHVS and CDR2 FQNEAQ. Trimming left V 2 bases short and J 0 bases short, with 7 bases between. In nucleotides, the CDR3 is TGTGCCAGCAGCTTATATCGGGTGAACACTGAAGCTTTCTTT. Amino acid sequence: CASSLYRVNTEAFF.

This clone was observed a single time. V is TRBV3-1 (or the pseudogene TRBV3-2) and J is TRBJ2-5, with TRBD1 matching over 7 bases. Germline CDR1 LGHDT, CDR2 YNNKEL (reference sequence). V lost 4 bases, J lost 4 bases, and 6 bases stayed unmatched. This CDR3 region has 14 residues. For the CDR3, the DNA is TGTGCCAGCAGCCCTACAGGGGTTAGAGAGACCCAGTACTTC. Amino acid sequence: CASSPTGVRETQYF.

This chain connects TRBV11-2 to TRBJ2-1; TRBD2 matches at 10 bases. The length of the CDR3 is 16 residues. The J segment lost 5 bases and the V segment lost 5 bases, leaving 9 bases of the junction unmatched. Germline loops: CDR1 SGHAT, CDR2 FQNNGV. CDR3 coding DNA: TGTGCCAGCAGCCCCAGAGCCAGCGGGGGGGACAATGAGCAGTTCTTC. This sequence encodes CASSPRASGGDNEQFF.

This chain joins TRBV19 and TRBJ1-2, with 9 bases fitting TRBD1. CDR1 and CDR2 (germline): LNHDA, SQIVND (reference sequence). With 5 bases clipped from V and 2 bases from J, the junction kept 9 bases outside the gene matches. CDR3 length equals 16 residues. The CDR3 DNA sequence: TGTGCCAGTAGTCACCCCGGGGACAGGGTGAACTATGGCTACACCTTC. It is translated as CASSHPGDRVNYGYTF. The entire variable domain, with the rest obtained from reference TRBV19 and TRBJ1-2, is as follows: DGGITQSPKYLFRKEGQNVTLSCEQNLNHDAMYWYRQDPGQGLRLIYYSQIVNDFQKGDIAEGYSVSREKKESFPLTVTSAQKNPTAFYLCASSHPGDRVNYGYTFGSGTRLTVV.

Note on this clone: Other DNA variants within this sample encode the same CDR3. V and J are TRBV19 and TRBJ1-1; D is ambiguous. V lost 3 bases, J lost 5 bases, and 7 bases lay in between. CDR1 is LNHDA and CDR2 is SQIVND in the germline V gene (reference sequence). CDR3 length: 12 amino acids. In DNA form, the CDR3 reads TGTGCCAGTAGTATTCGTAGTACTGAAGCTTTCTTT. Amino acids: CASSIRSTEAFF.

This sequence joins TRBV27 and TRBJ2-1; 9 positions agree with TRBD2. CDR1 and CDR2 (germline): MNHEY, SMNVEV (reference sequence). There are 14 residues in the CDR3. V shed 3 bases, J shed 4 bases, and the junction held 1 base outside the gene matches. The CDR3 coding sequence is TGTGCCAGCAGTTTTAGCGGGAGATACAATGAGCAGTTCTTC. Its translation: CASSFSGRYNEQFF.

This chain connects TRBV27 to TRBJ1-2, with a possible D match to TRBD1 (6 bases). This CDR3 is built from 13 residues. Trimming took off 6 bases at V and 4 bases at J, with 12 bases between the two ends. Germline V gene sequence: CDR1 MNHEY, CDR2 SMNVEV (reference sequence). The CDR3 nucleotides are TGTGCCAGCAGCCTCACAGGGCCCTATGGCTACACCTTC. Translating gives CASSLTGPYGYTF.

This chain joins TRBV30 and TRBJ1-2, with 7 bases matching TRBD1. Trimming removed 4 bases from V and 8 bases from J; junction bases left unmatched: 16. From germline, CDR1 is GTSNPN and CDR2 SVGIG (reference sequence). The CDR3 is 15 amino acids. The CDR3 bases are TGTGCCTGGATCCCCCCGGGACAGCCCCTGGACGGCTACACCTTC. It codes for CAWIPPGQPLDGYTF.